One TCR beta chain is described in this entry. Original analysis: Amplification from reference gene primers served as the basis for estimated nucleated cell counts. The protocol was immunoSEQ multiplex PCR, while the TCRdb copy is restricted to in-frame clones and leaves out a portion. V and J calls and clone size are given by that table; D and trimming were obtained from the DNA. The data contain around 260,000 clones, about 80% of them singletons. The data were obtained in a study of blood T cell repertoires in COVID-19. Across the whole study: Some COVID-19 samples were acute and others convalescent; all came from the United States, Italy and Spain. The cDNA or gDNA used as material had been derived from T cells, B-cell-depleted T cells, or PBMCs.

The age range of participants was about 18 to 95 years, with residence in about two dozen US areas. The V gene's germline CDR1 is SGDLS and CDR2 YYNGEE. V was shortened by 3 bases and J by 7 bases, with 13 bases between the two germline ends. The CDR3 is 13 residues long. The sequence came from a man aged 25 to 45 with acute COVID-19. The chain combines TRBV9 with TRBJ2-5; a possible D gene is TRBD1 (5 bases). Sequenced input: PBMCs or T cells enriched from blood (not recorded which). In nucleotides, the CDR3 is TGTGCCAGCAGCGGCCCTCCCCAGGGGACCCAGTACTTC. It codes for CASSGPPQGTQYF.